This TCR beta chain was sequenced during a study of CD8+ T cells in alopecia areata. Broader study findings: Relative to mice, TCR sharing across patients was less clear, a difference possibly HLA-related. Because of a solitary nonresponder, the connection of baseline CD8+ expansion to response stays uncertain.

Once RNA had been extracted, it was reverse transcribed into cDNA to act as the sequencing template. Repertoires were generated with immunoSEQ multiplex PCR, while TCRdb's copy carries only in-frame clones and drops some. The sample comprises 200,000 to 250,000 clones, about two fifths of which are singletons, and almost 0.5% rests with the top ten. This clone was detected a few times. The antigen is unknown. Treatment described: oral pan-JAK inhibitor, 5-10 mg twice daily. It was from PBMCs that CD4+ and CD8+ T cells were sorted. The sequencing here drew on CD4+ T cells sorted from blood, taken between weeks 30 and 35, from a patient treated with tofacitinib. The receptor was isolated from a human donor with alopecia areata.

The CDR3 reads CASSLSSFNRGGSTDTQYF. The DNA for the CDR3 is TGCGCCAGCAGCCTAAGTTCATTTAACAGGGGTGGCAGCACAGATACGCAGTATTTT. The chain uses TRBV4-1 and TRBJ2-3; 7 bases align to TRBD1. J lost 0 bases, V lost 4 bases, and 16 bases had no gene match. The CDR3 totals 19 residues. Germline CDR1 MGHRA, CDR2 YSYEKL.